The table lists the clone carrying this T cell receptor beta chain with many counts. The target antigen is unknown. The entry originates in a study of early T cells in non-severe SARS-CoV-2 infection. Overall study: Investigators sequenced bulk RNA drawn from unsorted whole blood, and chains remained unpaired.

Attachment of unique molecular identifiers to individual cDNA molecules was performed. TCRdb reanalysed the 5' RACE reads using MiXCR and keeps one entry per CDR3 protein. Among about 68,000 distinct CDR3 sequences listed, roughly a tenth were seen once. Germline assignment: CDR1 LNHDA and CDR2 SQIVND (reference sequence). The CDR3 totals 13 residues. With V trimmed by 9 bases and J by 4 bases, 1 base remained unmatched. Study-wide results and limits: Private and CD4 specificities were missed by VDJdb matching, which favored anti-spike CD8 responses.

The clonotype originates from an adult who was a healthcare worker with PCR-confirmed SARS-CoV-2 infection or an uninfected control (not recorded which). The chain carries TRBV19 and TRBJ2-2; 11 bases are shared with TRBD1. The specimen was whole blood. The CDR3 loop is CASGTGGTGELFF. CDR3 in DNA: TGTGCCAGCGGGACAGGGGGCACCGGGGAGCTGTTTTTT. The complete variable domain, with remaining parts taken from reference TRBV19 and TRBJ2-2, reads DGGITQSPKYLFRKEGQNVTLSCEQNLNHDAMYWYRQDPGQGLRLIYYSQIVNDFQKGDIAEGYSVSREKKESFPLTVTSAQKNPTAFYLCASGTGGTGELFFGEGSRLTVL.